This T cell receptor (beta chain) came from a study of blood T cells in healthy people across ages. This clonotype was observed a handful of times. Its antigen is currently unknown. The CDR3 has 15 amino acids. Trimming shortened V by 3 bases and J by 8 bases, and 19 bases separated the two germline ends. General observations from the study: PBMCs that were unsorted prevented a conclusive naive versus antigen-experienced comparison. There was no known CMV status for donors, so expanded clonotype changes were possibly confounded.

It was with a sample-barcoded 5' primer and a J-beta primer mix that a second PCR of about 7 to 12 cycles was run. Each sample provided no less than 3 million CDR3-containing paired-end reads. TCRdb itself ran the 5' RACE reads through MiXCR, one entry per CDR3 protein. The sample yields 1.5 million to 2 million distinct CDR3 sequences, around 42% seen once. Sequenced input: blood. This TCR derives from a human donor in good health. V usage is TRBV12-3 or TRBV12-4 and J usage is TRBJ1-2; tentative D call: TRBD1 (6 bases). The CDR3 spells CASSFGSEGGGGYTF. CDR3 coding DNA: TGTGCCAGCAGTTTCGGTTCCGAGGGGGGAGGCGGCTACACCTTC.